This T cell receptor beta chain emerged from a study of cytomegalovirus exposure and HLA in healthy donors. Primers included in the PCR were 60 Vbeta and 13 Jbeta primers. TCRdb's table, derived via immunoSEQ multiplex PCR, lists solely in-frame clones and lacks some. This sample has 100,000 to 150,000 clones, with approximately 80% found just once. J was trimmed by 4 bases and V by 8 bases; bases with no gene match: 11. The CDR3 length is 14 residues. Germline V CDR1 and CDR2: SQVTM, ANQGSEA. Sample: PBMCs. This chain joins TRBV29-1 and TRBJ2-5; 9 bases fit TRBD1. The sequence derives from a woman in her thirties or forties in good health and CMV-seropositive. The CDR3 is CSTGTGLVGETQYF. CDR3 sequence (DNA): TGCAGCACTGGGACAGGGTTGGTCGGAGAGACCCAGTACTTC. Complete variable domain (other parts from reference TRBV29-1 and TRBJ2-5): SAVISQKPSRDICQRGTSLTIQCQVDSQVTMMFWYRQQPGQSLTLIATANQGSEATYESGFVIDKFPISRPNLTFSTLTVSNMSPEDSSIYLCSTGTGLVGETQYFGPGTRLLVL.